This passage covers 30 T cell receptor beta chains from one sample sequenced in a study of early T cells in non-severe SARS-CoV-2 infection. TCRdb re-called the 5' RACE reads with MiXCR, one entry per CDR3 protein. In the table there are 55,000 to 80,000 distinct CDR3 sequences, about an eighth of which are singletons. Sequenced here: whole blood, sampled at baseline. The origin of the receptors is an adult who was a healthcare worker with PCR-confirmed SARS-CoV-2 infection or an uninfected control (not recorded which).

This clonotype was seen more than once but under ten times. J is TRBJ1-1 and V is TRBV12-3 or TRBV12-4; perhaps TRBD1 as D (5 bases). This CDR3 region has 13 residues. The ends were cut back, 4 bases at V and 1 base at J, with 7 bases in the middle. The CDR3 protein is CASSSTANTEAFF. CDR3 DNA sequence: TGTGCCAGCAGTTCGACAGCGAACACTGAAGCTTTCTTT.

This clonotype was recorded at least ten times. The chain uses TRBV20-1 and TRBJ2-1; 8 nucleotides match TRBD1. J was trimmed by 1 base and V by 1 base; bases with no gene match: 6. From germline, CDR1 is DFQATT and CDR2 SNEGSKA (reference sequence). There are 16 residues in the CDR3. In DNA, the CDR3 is TGCAGTGCTAGAGCCCGGGACAGGCTATCCTACAATGAGCAGTTCTTC. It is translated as CSARARDRLSYNEQFF.

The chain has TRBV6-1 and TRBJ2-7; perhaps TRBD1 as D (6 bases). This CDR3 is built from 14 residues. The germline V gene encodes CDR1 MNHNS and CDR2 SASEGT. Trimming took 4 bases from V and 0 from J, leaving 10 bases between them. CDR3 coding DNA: TGTGCCAGCAGTGTAAAAGGGGGCTCCTACGAGCAGTACTTC. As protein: CASSVKGGSYEQYF.

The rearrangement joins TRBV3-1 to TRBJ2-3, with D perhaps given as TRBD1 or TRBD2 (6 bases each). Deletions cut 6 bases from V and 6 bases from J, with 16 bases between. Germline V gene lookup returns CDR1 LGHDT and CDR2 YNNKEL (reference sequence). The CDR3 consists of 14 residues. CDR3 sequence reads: CASRLKGGMDTQYF. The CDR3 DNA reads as TGTGCCAGCAGGCTAAAAGGGGGGATGGATACGCAGTATTTT.

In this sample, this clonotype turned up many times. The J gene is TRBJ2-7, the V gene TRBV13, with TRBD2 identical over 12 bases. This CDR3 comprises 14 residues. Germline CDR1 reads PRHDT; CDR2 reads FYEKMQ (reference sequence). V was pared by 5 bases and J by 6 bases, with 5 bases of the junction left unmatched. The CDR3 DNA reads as TGTGCCAGCAGCCCTGGGACTAGCGGGCGCGAGCAGTACTTC. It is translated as CASSPGTSGREQYF. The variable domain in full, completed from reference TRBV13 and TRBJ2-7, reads AAGVIQSPRHLIKEKRETATLKCYPIPRHDTVYWYQQGPGQDPQFLISFYEKMQSDKGSIPDRFSAQQFSDYHSELNMSSLELGDSALYFCASSPGTSGREQYFGPGTRLTVT.

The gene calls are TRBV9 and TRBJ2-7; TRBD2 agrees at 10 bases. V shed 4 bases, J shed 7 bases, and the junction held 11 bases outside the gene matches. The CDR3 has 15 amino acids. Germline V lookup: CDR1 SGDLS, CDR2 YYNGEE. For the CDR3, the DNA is TGTGCCAGCAGCACCTCCGGGACTAGCGTCGGGGAGCAGTACTTC. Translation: CASSTSGTSVGEQYF.

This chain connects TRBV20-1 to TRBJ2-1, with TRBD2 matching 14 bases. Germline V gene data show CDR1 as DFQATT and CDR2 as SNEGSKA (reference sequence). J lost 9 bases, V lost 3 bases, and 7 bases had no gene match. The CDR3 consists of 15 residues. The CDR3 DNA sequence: TGCAGTGCTAGTGGACTAGCGGGGGGAACAATTGAGCAGTTCTTC. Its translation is CSASGLAGGTIEQFF.

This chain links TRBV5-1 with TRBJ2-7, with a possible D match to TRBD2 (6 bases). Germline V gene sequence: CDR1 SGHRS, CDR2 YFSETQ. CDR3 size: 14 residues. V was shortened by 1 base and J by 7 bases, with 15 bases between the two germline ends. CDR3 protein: CASSLFGRAGEQYF. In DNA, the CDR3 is TGCGCCAGCAGCTTGTTCGGGAGAGCGGGTGAGCAGTACTTC.

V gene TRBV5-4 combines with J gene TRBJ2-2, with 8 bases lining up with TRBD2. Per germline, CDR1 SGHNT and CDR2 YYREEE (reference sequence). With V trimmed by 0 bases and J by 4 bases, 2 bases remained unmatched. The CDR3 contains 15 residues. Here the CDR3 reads CASSLDGGATGELFF. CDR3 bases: TGTGCCAGCAGCTTGGACGGGGGGGCCACCGGGGAGCTGTTTTTT.

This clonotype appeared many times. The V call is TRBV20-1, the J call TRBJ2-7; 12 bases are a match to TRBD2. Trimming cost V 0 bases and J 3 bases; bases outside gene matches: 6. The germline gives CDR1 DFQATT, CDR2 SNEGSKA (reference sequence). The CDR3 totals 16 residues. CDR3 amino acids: CSARDLTTSGSYEQYF. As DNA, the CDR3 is TGCAGTGCTAGAGATCTTACGACTAGCGGGAGCTACGAGCAGTACTTC.

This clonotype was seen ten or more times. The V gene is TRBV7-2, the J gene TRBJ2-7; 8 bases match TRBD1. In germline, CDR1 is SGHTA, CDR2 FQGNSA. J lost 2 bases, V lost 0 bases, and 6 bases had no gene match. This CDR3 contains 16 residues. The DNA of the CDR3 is TGTGCCAGCAGCTTAGCTTCGGGGACAGGAGCCTACGAGCAGTACTTC. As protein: CASSLASGTGAYEQYF. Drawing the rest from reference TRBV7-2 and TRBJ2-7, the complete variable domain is GAGVSQSPSNKVTEKGKDVELRCDPISGHTALYWYRQSLGQGLEFLIYFQGNSAPDKSGLPSDRFSAERTGGSVSTLTIQRTQQEDSAVYLCASSLASGTGAYEQYFGPGTRLTVT.

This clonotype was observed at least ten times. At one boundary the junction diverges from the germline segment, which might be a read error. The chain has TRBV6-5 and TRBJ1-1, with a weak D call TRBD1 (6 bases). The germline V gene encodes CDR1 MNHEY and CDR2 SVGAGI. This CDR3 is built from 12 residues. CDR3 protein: CASSPGGAVLYF. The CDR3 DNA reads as TGTGCCAGCAGCCCCGGGGGGGCAGTACTTTACTTT.

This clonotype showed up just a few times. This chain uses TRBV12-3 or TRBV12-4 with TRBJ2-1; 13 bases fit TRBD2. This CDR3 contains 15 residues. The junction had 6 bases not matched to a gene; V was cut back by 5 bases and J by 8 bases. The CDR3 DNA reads TGTGCCAGCAGTCCGGGACTAGCGGGGTTGTATGAGCAGTTCTTC. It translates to CASSPGLAGLYEQFF.

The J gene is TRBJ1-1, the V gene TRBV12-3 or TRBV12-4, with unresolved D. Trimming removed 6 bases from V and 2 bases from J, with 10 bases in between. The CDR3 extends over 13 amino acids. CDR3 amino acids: CASRLQRNTEAFF. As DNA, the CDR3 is TGTGCCAGCAGACTACAGCGAAACACTGAAGCTTTCTTT.

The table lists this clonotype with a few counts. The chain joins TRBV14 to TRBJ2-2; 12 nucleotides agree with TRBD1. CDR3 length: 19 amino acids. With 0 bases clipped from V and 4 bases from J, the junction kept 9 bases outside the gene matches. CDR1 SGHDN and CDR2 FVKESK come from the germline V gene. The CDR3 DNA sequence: TGTGCCAGCAGCCAAGATCGCATATGGGACAGGGGGCCCACCGGGGAGCTGTTTTTT. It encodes CASSQDRIWDRGPTGELFF.

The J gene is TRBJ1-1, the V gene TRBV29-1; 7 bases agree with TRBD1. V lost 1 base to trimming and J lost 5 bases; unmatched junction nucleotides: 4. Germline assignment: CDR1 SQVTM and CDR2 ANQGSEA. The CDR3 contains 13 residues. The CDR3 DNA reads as TGCAGCGTTGAAGGACAGGGTGGTACTGAAGCTTTCTTT. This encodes CSVEGQGGTEAFF.

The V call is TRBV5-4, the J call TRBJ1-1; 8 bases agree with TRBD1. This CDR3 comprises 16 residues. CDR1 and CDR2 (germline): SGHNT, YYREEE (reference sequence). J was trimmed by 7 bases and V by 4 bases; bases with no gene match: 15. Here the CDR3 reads CASSRHFGQGEVEAFF. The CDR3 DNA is TGTGCCAGCAGCAGGCATTTCGGACAGGGAGAGGTTGAAGCTTTCTTT.

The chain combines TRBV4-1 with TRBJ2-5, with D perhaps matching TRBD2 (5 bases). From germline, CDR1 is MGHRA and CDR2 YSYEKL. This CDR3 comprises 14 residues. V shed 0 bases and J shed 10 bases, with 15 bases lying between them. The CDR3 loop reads CASSQDMPPRGQYF. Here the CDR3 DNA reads TGCGCCAGCAGCCAAGATATGCCTCCTCGGGGCCAGTACTTC.

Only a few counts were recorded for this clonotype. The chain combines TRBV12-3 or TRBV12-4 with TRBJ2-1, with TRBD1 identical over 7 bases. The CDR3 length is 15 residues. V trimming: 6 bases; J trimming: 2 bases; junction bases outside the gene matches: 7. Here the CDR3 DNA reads TGTGCCAGCAGCCCCTTGCAGGGGGCCTACAATGAGCAGTTCTTC. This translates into CASSPLQGAYNEQFF.

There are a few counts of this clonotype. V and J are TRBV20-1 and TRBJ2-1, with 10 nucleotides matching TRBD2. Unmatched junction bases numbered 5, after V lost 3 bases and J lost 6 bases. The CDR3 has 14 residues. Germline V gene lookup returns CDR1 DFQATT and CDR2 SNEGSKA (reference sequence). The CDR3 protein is CSARVLAGANEQFF. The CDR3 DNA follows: TGCAGTGCTAGGGTTCTAGCGGGGGCCAATGAGCAGTTCTTC.

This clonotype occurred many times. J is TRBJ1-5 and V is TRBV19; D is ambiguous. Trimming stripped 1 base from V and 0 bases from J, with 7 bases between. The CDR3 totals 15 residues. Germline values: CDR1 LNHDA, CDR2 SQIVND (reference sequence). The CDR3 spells CASSIARNSNQPQHF. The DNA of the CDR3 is TGTGCCAGTAGTATAGCCAGAAATAGCAATCAGCCCCAGCATTTT. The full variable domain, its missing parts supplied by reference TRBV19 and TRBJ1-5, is DGGITQSPKYLFRKEGQNVTLSCEQNLNHDAMYWYRQDPGQGLRLIYYSQIVNDFQKGDIAEGYSVSREKKESFPLTVTSAQKNPTAFYLCASSIARNSNQPQHFGDGTRLSIL.

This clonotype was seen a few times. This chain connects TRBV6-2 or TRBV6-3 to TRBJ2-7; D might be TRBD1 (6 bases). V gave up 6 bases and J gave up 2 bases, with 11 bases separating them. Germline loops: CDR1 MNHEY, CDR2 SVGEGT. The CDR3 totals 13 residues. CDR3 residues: CASRGQSAYEQYF. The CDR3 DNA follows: TGTGCCAGCAGAGGACAGAGCGCCTACGAGCAGTACTTC.

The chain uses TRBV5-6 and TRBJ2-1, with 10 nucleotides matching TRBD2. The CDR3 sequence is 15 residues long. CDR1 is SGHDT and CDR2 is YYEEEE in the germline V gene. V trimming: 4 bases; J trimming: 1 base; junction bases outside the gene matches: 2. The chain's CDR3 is CASSLAGVSYNEQFF. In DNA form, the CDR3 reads TGTGCCAGCAGCCTAGCGGGAGTGTCCTACAATGAGCAGTTCTTC.

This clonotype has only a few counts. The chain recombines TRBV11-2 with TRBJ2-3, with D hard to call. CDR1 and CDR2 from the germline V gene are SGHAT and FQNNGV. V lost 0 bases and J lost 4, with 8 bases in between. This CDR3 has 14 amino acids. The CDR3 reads CASSLEVWADTQYF. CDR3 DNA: TGTGCCAGCAGCTTAGAGGTGTGGGCAGATACGCAGTATTTT. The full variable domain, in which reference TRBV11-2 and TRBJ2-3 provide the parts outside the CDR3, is EAGVAQSPRYKIIEKRQSVAFWCNPISGHATLYWYQQILGQGPKLLIQFQNNGVVDDSQLPKDRFSAERLKGVDSTLKIQPAKLEDSAVYLCASSLEVWADTQYFGPGTRLTVL.

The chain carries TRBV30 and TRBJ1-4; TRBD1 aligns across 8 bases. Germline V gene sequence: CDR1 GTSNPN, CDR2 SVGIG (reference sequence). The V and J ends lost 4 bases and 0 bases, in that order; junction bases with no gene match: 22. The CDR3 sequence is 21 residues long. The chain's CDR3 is CAWTRGTGTRLLVATNEKLFF. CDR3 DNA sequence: TGTGCCTGGACCCGGGGGACAGGAACACGTCTTCTCGTTGCAACTAATGAAAAACTGTTTTTT.

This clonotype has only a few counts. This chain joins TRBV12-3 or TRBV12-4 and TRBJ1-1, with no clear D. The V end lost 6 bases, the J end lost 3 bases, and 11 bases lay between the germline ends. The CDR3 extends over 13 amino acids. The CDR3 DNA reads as TGTGCCAGCAGGGTACGGCTGGACACTGAAGCTTTCTTT. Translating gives CASRVRLDTEAFF.

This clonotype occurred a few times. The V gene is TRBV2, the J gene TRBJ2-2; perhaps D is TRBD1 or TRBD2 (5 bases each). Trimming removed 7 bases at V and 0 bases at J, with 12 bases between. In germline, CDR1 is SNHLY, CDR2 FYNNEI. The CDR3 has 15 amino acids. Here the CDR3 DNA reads TGTGCCAGCAAGGCCGGGACGGCGAACACCGGGGAGCTGTTTTTT. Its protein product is CASKAGTANTGELFF.

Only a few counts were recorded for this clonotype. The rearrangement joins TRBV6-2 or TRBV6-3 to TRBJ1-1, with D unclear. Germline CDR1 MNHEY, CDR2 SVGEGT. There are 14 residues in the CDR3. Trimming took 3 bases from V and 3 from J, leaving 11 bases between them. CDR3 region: CASSYPREDTEAFF. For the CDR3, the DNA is TGTGCCAGCAGTTATCCCCGGGAGGACACTGAAGCTTTCTTT.

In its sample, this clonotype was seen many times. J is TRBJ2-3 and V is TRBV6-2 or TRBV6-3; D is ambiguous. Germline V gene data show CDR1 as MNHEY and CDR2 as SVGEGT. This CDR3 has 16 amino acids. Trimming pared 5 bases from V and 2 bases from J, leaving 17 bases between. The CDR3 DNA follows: TGTGCCAGCAGTCTCAGAACTCCTAAATCCACAGATACGCAGTATTTT. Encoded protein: CASSLRTPKSTDTQYF.

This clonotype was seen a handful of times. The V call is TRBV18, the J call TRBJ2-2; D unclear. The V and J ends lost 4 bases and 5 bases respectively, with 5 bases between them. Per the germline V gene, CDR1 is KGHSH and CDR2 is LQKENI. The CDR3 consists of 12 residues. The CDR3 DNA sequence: TGTGCCAGCTCACTTCAGACCGGGGAGCTGTTTTTT. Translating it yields CASSLQTGELFF.